This T cell receptor (beta chain) comes out of a study of cytomegalovirus exposure and HLA in healthy donors. Study results and caveats: There was a cluster of highly shared sequence variants that was likely a sequencing artifact. An assumption of roughly uniform sequencing depth across donors underlay the presence/absence analyses.

Concerning this clone itself: Antigen specificity is unknown.

60 Vbeta and 13 Jbeta primers were used in PCR. The protocol was immunoSEQ multiplex PCR, while the TCRdb copy is restricted to in-frame clones and leaves out a portion. The sample consists of some 140,000 clones, around 75% of them appearing once. V gave up 5 bases and J gave up 4 bases; unmatched junction bases: 8. Looked up from germline, CDR1 is LNHNV and CDR2 is YYDKDF (reference sequence). The CDR3 loop spans 15 amino acids. This chain joins TRBV15 and TRBJ2-1, with TRBD2 matching 7 bases. Sequencing was carried out using PBMCs. The TCR sequence derives from a female donor in good health and CMV-seronegative. The CDR3 spells CATSGGDSKYNEQFF. The CDR3 nucleotides read TGTGCCACCAGCGGGGGGGACTCGAAATACAATGAGCAGTTCTTC.